A selection of T cell receptor beta chains follows, all from one sample in a study of beta chain features in type 1 diabetes. Clones were read by immunoSEQ multiplex PCR, and TCRdb kept only the in-frame ones, dropping some. The sample has just under 150,000 clones, 10% seen once; the top ten hold under 1.5%. Sequencing used naive CD4+ T cells from blood. These receptors were obtained from a man between 18 and 35 years old in good health. CDR3s include the opening cysteine and the closing phenylalanine or tryptophan. D genes are given only for firm matches. The size field is filled for only some rows; it gives once, few, many or a size class.

NA,TRBJ2-1,NA,TRBV11-3,TGTGCCAGCAGCTTAGATCAGGGAGGAACGGGTTCCTACAATGAGCAGTTCTTC,CASSLDQGGTGSYNEQFF
few,TRBJ2-5,NA,TRBV18,TGTGCCAGCTCACCTCCCCCAGGATCGCCGCAGGAGACCCAGTACTTC,CASSPPPGSPQETQYF
few,TRBJ1-5,TRBD1,TRBV27,TGTGCCAGCAGTCCCGACAGGGGGAGGCAGCCCCAGCATTTT,CASSPDRGRQPQHF
few,TRBJ1-3,NA,TRBV5-1,TGCGCCAGCAGCTTGTCAGGACAGCGCTCTGGAAACACCATATATTTT,CASSLSGQRSGNTIYF
few,TRBJ1-5,NA,TRBV30,TGTGCCTGGACGGGGGGCTCGGGGCAGCCCCAGCATTTT,CAWTGGSGQPQHF
NA,TRBJ2-2,NA,TRBV27,TGTGCCAGCAACATCCAGGGCACCGGGGAGCTGTTTTTT,CASNIQGTGELFF
NA,TRBJ2-5,NA,TRBV2,TGTGCCAGCAGAGCACAGGGTGGTGAGACCCAGTACTTC,CASRAQGGETQYF
few,TRBJ2-3,NA,TRBV7-2,TGTGCCAGCAGCCAAGAGGGGGCAGATACGCAGTATTTT,CASSQEGADTQYF
few,TRBJ1-5,TRBD1,TRBV28,TGTGCCAGCATTACGCAGGGGGATCAGCCCCAGCATTTT,CASITQGDQPQHF
once,TRBJ1-1,TRBD1,TRBV7-2,TGTGCCAGCAGCTGGGGGGCCGCAGGGGGGCCTTTCTTT,CASSWGAAGGPFF
few,TRBJ2-3,TRBD1,TRBV10-3,TGTGCCATCAAGAGTGCAGGGGGCAACACAGATACGCAGTATTTT,CAIKSAGGNTDTQYF
NA,TRBJ2-5,NA,TRBV11-2,TGTGCCAGCAGCTTATTCAGGGGGGACTTAGAGACGGCCCAGTACTTC,CASSLFRGDLETAQYF
few,TRBJ1-3,NA,TRBV29-1,TGCAGCGTTGAAACCGGGAGGGACGGGAACACCATATATTTT,CSVETGRDGNTIYF
NA,TRBJ2-1,TRBD1,TRBV18,TGTGCCAGCTCACCGGGACAGGACTCCTACAATGAGCAGTTCTTC,CASSPGQDSYNEQFF
few,TRBJ1-2,NA,TRBV21-1,TGTGCCAGCAGCCAGGGGGCGTATGGCTACACCTTC,CASSQGAYGYTF